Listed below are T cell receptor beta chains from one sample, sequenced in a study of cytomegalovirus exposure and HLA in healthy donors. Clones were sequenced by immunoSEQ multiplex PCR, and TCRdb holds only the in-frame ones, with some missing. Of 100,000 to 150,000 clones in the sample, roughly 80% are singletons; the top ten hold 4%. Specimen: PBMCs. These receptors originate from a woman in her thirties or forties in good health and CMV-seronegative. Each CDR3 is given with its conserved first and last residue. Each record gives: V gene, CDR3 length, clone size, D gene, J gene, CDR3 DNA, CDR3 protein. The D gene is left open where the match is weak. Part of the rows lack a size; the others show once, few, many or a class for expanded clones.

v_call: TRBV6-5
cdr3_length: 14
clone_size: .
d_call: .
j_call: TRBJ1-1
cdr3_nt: TGTGCCAGCAGCCGCGGACAGTTGAACACTGAAGCTTTCTTT
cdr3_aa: CASSRGQLNTEAFF

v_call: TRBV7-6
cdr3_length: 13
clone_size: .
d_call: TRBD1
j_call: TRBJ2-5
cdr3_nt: TGTGCCAGCAGCTTAGCCAGGGGGGAGACCCAGTACTTC
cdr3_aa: CASSLARGETQYF

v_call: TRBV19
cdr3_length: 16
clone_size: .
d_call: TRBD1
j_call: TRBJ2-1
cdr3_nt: TGTGCCAGTAGTAACCCACAGGGGCTCTCCCACAATGAGCAGTTCTTC
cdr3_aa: CASSNPQGLSHNEQFF

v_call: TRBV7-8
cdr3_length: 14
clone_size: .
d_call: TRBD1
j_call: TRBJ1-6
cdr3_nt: TGTGCCAGCAGCCGGACAGGGGGGAATTCACCCCTCCACTTT
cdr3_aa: CASSRTGGNSPLHF

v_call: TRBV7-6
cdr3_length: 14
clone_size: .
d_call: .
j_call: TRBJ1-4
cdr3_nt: TGTGCCAGCAGCCCGGTAGAGACTAATGAAAAACTGTTTTTT
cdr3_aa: CASSPVETNEKLFF

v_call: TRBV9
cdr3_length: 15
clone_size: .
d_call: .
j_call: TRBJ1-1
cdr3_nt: TGTGCCAGCAGCGTAGTTGGCAGGGCGGATGCTGAAGCTTTCTTT
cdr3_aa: CASSVVGRADAEAFF

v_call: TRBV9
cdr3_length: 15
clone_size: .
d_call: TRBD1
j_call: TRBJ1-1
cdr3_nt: TGTGCCAGCAGCGCTTCGGGACAGACGAACACTGAAGCTTTCTTT
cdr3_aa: CASSASGQTNTEAFF

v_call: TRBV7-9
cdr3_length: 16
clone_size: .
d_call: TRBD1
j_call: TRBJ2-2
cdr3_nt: TGTGCCAGCAGCTTAGGCGATCAGGGGGCGACCGGGGAGCTGTTTTTT
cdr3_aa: CASSLGDQGATGELFF

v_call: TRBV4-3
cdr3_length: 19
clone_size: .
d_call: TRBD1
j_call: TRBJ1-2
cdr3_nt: TGCGCCAGCAGCCAAGAGCATACAAAGAGACAGGGCCCTAACTATGGCTACACCTTC
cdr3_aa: CASSQEHTKRQGPNYGYTF

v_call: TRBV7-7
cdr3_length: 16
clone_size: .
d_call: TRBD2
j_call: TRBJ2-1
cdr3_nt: TGTGCTAGCAGCTTAGACAGCGGGGTCACCTACAATGAGCAGTTCTTC
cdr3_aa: CASSLDSGVTYNEQFF

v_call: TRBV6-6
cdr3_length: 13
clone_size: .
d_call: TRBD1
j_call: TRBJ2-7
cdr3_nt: TGTGCCAGCTCTTTGACAGGGCGCTACGAGCAGTACTTC
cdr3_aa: CASSLTGRYEQYF

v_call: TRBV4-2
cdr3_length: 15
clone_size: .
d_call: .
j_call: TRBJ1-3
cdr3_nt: TGTGCCAGCAGCCAAGACGCCAGCTCTGGAAACACCATATATTTT
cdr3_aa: CASSQDASSGNTIYF

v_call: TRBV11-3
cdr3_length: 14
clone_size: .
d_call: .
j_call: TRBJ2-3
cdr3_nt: TGTGCCAGCAGCCCCAGGGACTCCGGGGTGACGCAGTATTTT
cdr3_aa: CASSPRDSGVTQYF

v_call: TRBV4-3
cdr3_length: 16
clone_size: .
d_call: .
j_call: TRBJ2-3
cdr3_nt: TGCGCCAGCAGCCAGAACCGGGACACCATGACAGATACGCAGTATTTT
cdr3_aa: CASSQNRDTMTDTQYF

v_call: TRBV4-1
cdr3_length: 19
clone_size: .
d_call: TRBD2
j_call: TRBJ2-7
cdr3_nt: TGCGCCAGCAGCCAACTTGATAGGTGGGGGAGGGAAACCTCTGGCGAGCAGTACTTC
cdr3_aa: CASSQLDRWGRETSGEQYF

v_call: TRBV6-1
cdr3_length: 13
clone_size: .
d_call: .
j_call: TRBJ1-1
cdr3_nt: TGTGCCAGCAGCAGGGAAATGAACACTGAAGCTTTCTTT
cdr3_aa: CASSREMNTEAFF

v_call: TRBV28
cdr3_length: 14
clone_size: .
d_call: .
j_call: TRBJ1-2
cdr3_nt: TGTGCCAGCAGTTGGGGGGGGGCACAGTATGGCTACACCTTC
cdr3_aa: CASSWGGAQYGYTF

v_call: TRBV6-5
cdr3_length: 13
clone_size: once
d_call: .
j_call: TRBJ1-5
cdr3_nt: TGTGCCAGCAGACGAGGGTCTACCGGGGGGGAGCATTTT
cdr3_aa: CASRRGSTGGEHF

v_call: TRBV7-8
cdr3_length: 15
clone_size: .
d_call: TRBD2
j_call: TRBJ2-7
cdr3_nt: TGTGCCAGCAGCTTATGGGGCGGGGGGTCCTACGAGCAGTACTTC
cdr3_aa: CASSLWGGGSYEQYF

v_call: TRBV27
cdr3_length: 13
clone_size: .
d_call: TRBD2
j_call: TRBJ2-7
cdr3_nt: TGTGCCAGCAGTAGCGGGGGGCCCTACGAGCAGTACTTC
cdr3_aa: CASSSGGPYEQYF

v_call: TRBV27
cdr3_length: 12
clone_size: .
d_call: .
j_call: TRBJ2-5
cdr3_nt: TGTGCCATCGACAGGTACCAAGAGACCCAGTACTTC
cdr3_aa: CAIDRYQETQYF

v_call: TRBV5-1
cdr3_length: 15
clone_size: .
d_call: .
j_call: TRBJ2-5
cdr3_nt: TGCGCCAGCAGCCTCGCCCCGGGGGTGGAAGAGACCCAGTACTTC
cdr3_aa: CASSLAPGVEETQYF

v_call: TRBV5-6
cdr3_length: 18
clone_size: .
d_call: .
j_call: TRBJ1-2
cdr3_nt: TGTGCCAGCAGCATGTTACAGGGTAGGGGTGATACCCTGTATGGCTACACCTTC
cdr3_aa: CASSMLQGRGDTLYGYTF

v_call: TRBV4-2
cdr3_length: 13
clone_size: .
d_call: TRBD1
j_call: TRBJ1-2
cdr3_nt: TGTGCCAGCAGCCCGGACAGGGACTATGGCTACACCTTC
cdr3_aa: CASSPDRDYGYTF

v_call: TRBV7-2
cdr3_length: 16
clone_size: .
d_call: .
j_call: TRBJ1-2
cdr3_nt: TGTGCCAGCAGCTTACCCGTCCAGGTCGGACAGTATGGCTACACCTTC
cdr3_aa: CASSLPVQVGQYGYTF

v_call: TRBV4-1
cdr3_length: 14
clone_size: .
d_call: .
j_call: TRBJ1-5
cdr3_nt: TGCGCCAGCAGCCAATACGAGGGATTATGGCCCCAGCATTTT
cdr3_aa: CASSQYEGLWPQHF

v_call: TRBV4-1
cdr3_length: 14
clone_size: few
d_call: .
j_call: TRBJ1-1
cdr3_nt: TGCGCCAGCAGTACCGGGACATTGAACACTGAAGCTTTCTTT
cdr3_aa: CASSTGTLNTEAFF

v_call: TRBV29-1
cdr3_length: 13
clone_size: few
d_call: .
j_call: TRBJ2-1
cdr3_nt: TGCAGCGTTGAAAAAGCACCCTACAATGAGCAGTTCTTC
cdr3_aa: CSVEKAPYNEQFF

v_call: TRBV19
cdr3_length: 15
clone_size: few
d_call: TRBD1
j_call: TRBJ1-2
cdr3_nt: TGTGCCAGTAGTCTCGGGGACAGGGGGCTGTTCGGCTACACCTTC
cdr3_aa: CASSLGDRGLFGYTF

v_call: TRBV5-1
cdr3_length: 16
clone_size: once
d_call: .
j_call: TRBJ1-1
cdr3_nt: TGCGCCAGCAGCTTTAACTCTGCGGCAGGGGTGCCTGAAGCTTTCTTT
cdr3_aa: CASSFNSAAGVPEAFF

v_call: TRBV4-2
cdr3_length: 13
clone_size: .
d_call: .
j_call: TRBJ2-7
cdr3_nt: TGTGCCAGCAGCCAAGAACGCTACTACGAGCAGTACTTC
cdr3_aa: CASSQERYYEQYF

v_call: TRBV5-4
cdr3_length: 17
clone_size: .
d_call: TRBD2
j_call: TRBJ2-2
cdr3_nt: TGTGCCAGCAGCGGGCCTACTAGCGGGGGTGGGACCGGGGAGCTGTTTTTT
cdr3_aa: CASSGPTSGGGTGELFF

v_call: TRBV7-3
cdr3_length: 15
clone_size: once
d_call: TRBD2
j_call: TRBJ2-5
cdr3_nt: TGTGCCAGCAGCTTAACGGCGGGGGGGCGGGAGACCCAGTACTTC
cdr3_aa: CASSLTAGGRETQYF

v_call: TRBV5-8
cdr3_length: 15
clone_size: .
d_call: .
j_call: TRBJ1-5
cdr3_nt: TGTGCCAGCAGCTTGGGGACTTATAGCAATCAGCCCCAGCATTTT
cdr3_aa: CASSLGTYSNQPQHF

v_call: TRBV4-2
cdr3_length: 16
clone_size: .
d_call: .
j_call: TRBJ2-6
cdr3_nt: TGTGCCAGCAGCCAAGAACAGAGCTCTGGGGCCAACGTCCTGACTTTC
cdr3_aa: CASSQEQSSGANVLTF

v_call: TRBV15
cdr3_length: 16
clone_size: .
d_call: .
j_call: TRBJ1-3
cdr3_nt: TGTGCCTCCAGCAGAGTGGGGGGGGCCTCTGGAAACACCATATATTTT
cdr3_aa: CASSRVGGASGNTIYF

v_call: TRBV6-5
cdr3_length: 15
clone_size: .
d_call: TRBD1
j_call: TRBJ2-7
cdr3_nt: TGTGCCAGCAGTACAGGGGAATCGTCTACCCACGAGCAGTACTTC
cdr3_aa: CASSTGESSTHEQYF

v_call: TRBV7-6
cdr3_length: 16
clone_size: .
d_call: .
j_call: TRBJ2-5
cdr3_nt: TGTGCCAGCACCCTAGGGGACCGGGAGCGGCAAGAGACCCAGTACTTC
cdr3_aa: CASTLGDRERQETQYF

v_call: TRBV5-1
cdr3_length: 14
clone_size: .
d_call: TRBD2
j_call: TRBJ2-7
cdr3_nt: TGCGCCAGCAGCATGACCCGTCGGGAGGACGAGCAGTACTTC
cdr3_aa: CASSMTRREDEQYF

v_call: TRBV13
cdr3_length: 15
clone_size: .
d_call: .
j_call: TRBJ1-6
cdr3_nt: TGTGCCAGCAGCTTAGGGGCAGGGGATAATTCACCCCTCCACTTT
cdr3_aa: CASSLGAGDNSPLHF

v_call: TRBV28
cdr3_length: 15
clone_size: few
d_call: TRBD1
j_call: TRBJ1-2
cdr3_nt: TGTGCCAGCAGTTTAAGCCCAGGGGGCCGCTATGGCTACACCTTC
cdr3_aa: CASSLSPGGRYGYTF

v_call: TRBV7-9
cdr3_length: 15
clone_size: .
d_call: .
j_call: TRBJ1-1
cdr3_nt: TGTGCCAGCAGCTTAGTGGTCAGGCCGCACACTGAAGCTTTCTTT
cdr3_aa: CASSLVVRPHTEAFF

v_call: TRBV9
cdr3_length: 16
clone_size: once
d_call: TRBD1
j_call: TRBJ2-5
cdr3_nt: TGTGCCAGCAGCGTGACGGGCAGGGGGCGCATGGAGACCCAGTACTTC
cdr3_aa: CASSVTGRGRMETQYF

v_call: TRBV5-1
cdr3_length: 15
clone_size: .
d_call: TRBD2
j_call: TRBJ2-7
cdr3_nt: TGCGCCAGCAGCCCGACTAGCGGGAGGAAATACGAGCAGTACTTC
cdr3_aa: CASSPTSGRKYEQYF

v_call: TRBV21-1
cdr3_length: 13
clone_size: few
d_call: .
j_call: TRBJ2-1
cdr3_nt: TGTGCCAGCAGCAAAGGCTGGCACAATGAGCAGTTCTTC
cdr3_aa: CASSKGWHNEQFF

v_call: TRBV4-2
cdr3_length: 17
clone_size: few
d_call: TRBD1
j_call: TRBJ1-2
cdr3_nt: TGTGCCAGCAGCCAAGATTCAGGGGGCTGGGTGGACTATGGCTACACCTTC
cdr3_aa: CASSQDSGGWVDYGYTF

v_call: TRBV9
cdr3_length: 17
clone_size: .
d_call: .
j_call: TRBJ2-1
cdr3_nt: TGTGCCAGCAGCGGAGAGGGAGCCAGTCCCTTCTACAATGAGCAGTTCTTC
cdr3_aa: CASSGEGASPFYNEQFF

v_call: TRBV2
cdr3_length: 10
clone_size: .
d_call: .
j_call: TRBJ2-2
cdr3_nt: TGTGCCAGCAGCATCGGGGAGCTGTTTTTT
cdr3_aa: CASSIGELFF

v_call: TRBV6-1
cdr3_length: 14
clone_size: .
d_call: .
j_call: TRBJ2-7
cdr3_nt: TGTGCCAGCAGTGAGGGGTGGGGGAGGTACGAGCAGTACTTC
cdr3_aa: CASSEGWGRYEQYF

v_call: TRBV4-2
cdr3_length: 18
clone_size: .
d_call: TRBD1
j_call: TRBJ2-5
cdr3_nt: TGTGCCAGCAGCCATCCAGGACAGGGTGGCATTTCGAGGGAGACCCAGTACTTC
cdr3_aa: CASSHPGQGGISRETQYF

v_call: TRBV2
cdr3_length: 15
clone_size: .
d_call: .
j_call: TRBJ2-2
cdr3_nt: TGTGCCAGCAGGGAGACAGGTTTCTTCACCGGGGAGCTGTTTTTT
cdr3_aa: CASRETGFFTGELFF

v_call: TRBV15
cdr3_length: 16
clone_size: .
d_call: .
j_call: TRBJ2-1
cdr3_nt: TGTGCCACCAGCAGACAAACAGGTGTGGGGAACAATGAGCAGTTCTTC
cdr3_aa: CATSRQTGVGNNEQFF

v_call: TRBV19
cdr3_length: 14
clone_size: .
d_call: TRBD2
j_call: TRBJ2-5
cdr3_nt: TGTGCCAGTAGTCCGGGACTAGCGAGTGAGACCCAGTACTTC
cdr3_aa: CASSPGLASETQYF

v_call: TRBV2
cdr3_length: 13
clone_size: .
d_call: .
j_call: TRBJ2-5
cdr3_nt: TGTGCCAGCAGGGGGAGCCGTCAAGAGACCCAGTACTTC
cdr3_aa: CASRGSRQETQYF

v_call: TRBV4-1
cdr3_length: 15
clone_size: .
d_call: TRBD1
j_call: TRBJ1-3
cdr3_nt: TGCGCCAGCAGCCCTAGACAGGGGACTGGAAACACCATATATTTT
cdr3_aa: CASSPRQGTGNTIYF

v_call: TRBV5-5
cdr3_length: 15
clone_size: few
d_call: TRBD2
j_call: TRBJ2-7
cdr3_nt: TGTGCCAGCAGCTCGTCGGGCGGGAGCTTCTCCGAGCAGTACTTC
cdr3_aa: CASSSSGGSFSEQYF

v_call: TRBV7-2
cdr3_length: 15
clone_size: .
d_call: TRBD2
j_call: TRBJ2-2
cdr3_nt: TGTGCCAGCAGCGGGACTAGCGGGAACACCGGGGAGCTGTTTTTT
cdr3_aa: CASSGTSGNTGELFF

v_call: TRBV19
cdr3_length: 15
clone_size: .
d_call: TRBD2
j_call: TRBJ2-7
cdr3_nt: TGTGCCAGTAGTATCGGGAGGCCGCCCGCCTACGAGCAGTACTTC
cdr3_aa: CASSIGRPPAYEQYF

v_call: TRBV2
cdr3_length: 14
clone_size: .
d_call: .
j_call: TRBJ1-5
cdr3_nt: TGTGCCAGCAGTGGCTCGCAGGGCTATCAGCCCCAGCATTTT
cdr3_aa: CASSGSQGYQPQHF

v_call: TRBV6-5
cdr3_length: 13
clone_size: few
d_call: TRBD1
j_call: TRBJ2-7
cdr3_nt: TGTGCCAGCAGTCGGGACAGATCCTACGAGCAGTACTTC
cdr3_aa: CASSRDRSYEQYF